The 11 T cell receptor beta chains presented below share a single source sample, sequenced in a study of identical twins. TCRdb re-called the 5' RACE reads through MiXCR, storing one row per CDR3 protein. The sample lists hundreds of thousands of distinct CDR3 sequences, about 20% occurring once. This sample was shared with a second study, whose subject was T cells expressing NK-cell markers.

Input material: PBMCs. The receptor set was obtained from a young woman in good health.

This clonotype was picked up a small number of times. The J gene is TRBJ2-6, the V gene TRBV29-1; D gene ambiguous. In germline, CDR1 is SQVTM, CDR2 ANQGSEA. Trimming left V 5 bases short and J 0 bases short, with 8 bases between. This CDR3 contains 14 residues. For the CDR3, the DNA is TGCAGCGTTATCAAGGACTCTGGGGCCAACGTCCTGACTTTC. Its translation: CSVIKDSGANVLTF. The full variable domain, in which reference TRBV29-1 and TRBJ2-6 provide the parts outside the CDR3, is SAVISQKPSRDICQRGTSLTIQCQVDSQVTMMFWYRQQPGQSLTLIATANQGSEATYESGFVIDKFPISRPNLTFSTLTVSNMSPEDSSIYLCSVIKDSGANVLTFGAGSRLTVL.

There are many counts of this clonotype. The CDR3 is CATSDTGYEQYF. The CDR3 nucleotides are TGTGCCACCAGTGATACAGGGTACGAGCAGTACTTC. This rearrangement joins TRBV24-1 to TRBJ2-7; the D gene is possibly TRBD1 (6 bases). The CDR3 consists of 12 residues. Germline V gene lookup returns CDR1 KGHDR and CDR2 SFDVKD. V was pared by 3 bases and J by 4 bases, with 6 bases between.

The gene calls are TRBV12-3 or TRBV12-4 and TRBJ2-1; possibly TRBD1 for D (6 bases). V was shortened by 5 bases and J by 0 bases, with 8 bases between the two germline ends. The CDR3 has 14 residues. The CDR3 nucleotides are TGTGCCAGCAGTCCGGACAGCTCCTACAATGAGCAGTTCTTC. As protein: CASSPDSSYNEQFF.

This clonotype came up a few times. The genes are TRBV18 and TRBJ2-1, with TRBD2 identical over 9 bases. This CDR3 contains 16 residues. Germline CDR1 is KGHSH and CDR2 is LQKENI. V trimming: 2 bases; J trimming: 9 bases; junction bases outside the gene matches: 11. The DNA of the CDR3 is TGTGCCAGCTCACCAATCGCGGCGGGGGGGCAAGTTGAGCAGTTCTTC. Protein: CASSPIAAGGQVEQFF.

This clonotype was seen only a few times. In nucleotides, the CDR3 is TGTGCCATCGGAAAGACAGAGAACTACGAGCAGTACTTC. Encoded protein: CAIGKTENYEQYF. This chain connects TRBV10-3 to TRBJ2-7, with D perhaps TRBD1 (5 bases). The CDR3 totals 13 residues. The ends were cut back, 8 bases at V and 3 bases at J, with 14 bases in the middle. Germline V gene data show CDR1 as ENHRY and CDR2 as SYGVKD.

There are a few counts of this clonotype. The chain recombines TRBV18 with TRBJ1-3; no firm D call. Trimming took off 2 bases at V and 0 bases at J, with 17 bases between the two ends. The V gene's germline CDR1 is KGHSH and CDR2 LQKENI. The CDR3 extends over 18 amino acids. The CDR3 spells CASSPMPENWSSGNTIYF. The CDR3 DNA is TGTGCCAGCTCACCAATGCCCGAGAACTGGAGCTCTGGAAACACCATATATTTT.

V gene TRBV9 combines with J gene TRBJ2-1; possible D gene TRBD2, 6 bases. V gave up 4 bases and J gave up 12 bases, with 20 bases separating them. The CDR3 totals 14 residues. Germline V lookup: CDR1 SGDLS, CDR2 YYNGEE. The CDR3 nucleotides read TGTGCCAGCAGCCCGGGACTCGACCCGAAGGGGCAGTTCTTC. Encoded protein: CASSPGLDPKGQFF.

This clonotype turned up a few times. CDR3 in amino acids: CASSSRVLARLSNEQFF. The CDR3, as DNA: TGTGCCAGCAGTTCGCGAGTACTAGCGCGGTTGTCGAATGAGCAGTTCTTC. The chain joins TRBV12-3 or TRBV12-4 to TRBJ2-1, with 7 nucleotides matching TRBD2. This CDR3 spans 17 amino acids. The junction had 16 bases not matched to a gene; V was cut back by 4 bases and J by 7 bases.

This chain connects TRBV20-1 to TRBJ2-1; 10 nucleotides match TRBD2. The CDR3 is 12 residues long. Germline trimming cut 5 bases from V and 8 bases from J; bases unmatched to any gene: 3. Per the germline V gene, CDR1 is DFQATT and CDR2 is SNEGSKA (reference sequence). The CDR3 region is CSAASGSYEQFF. For the CDR3, the DNA is TGCAGTGCTGCTAGCGGGAGTTATGAGCAGTTCTTC.

The V gene is TRBV25-1, the J gene TRBJ1-3; D is unresolved. The ends were cut back, 4 bases at V and 3 bases at J, with 1 base in the middle. CDR1 is MGHDK and CDR2 is SYGVNS in the germline V gene. This CDR3 is 11 amino acids long. CDR3 sequence (DNA): TGTGCCAGCAGTGTTGGAAACACCATATATTTT. Its translation: CASSVGNTIYF.

The V gene is TRBV6-5, the J gene TRBJ1-1; no definite D call. CDR3 length: 13 amino acids. V lost 4 bases and J lost 3, with 9 bases in between. Germline V CDR1 and CDR2: MNHEY, SVGAGI. DNA for the CDR3: TGTGCCAGCAGTTCCTGGGGTGACACTGAAGCTTTCTTT. This translates into CASSSWGDTEAFF.